The 9 T cell receptor beta chains presented below share a single source sample, sequenced in a study of response to subunit inactivated influenza vaccine. In TCRdb, the RT-PCR reads were re-called with MiXCR into one record per CDR3 protein. The sample includes around 470,000 distinct CDR3 sequences, about 7.2% of them seen just once. The input for sequencing was PBMCs from blood, taken less than 30 months after vaccination. The source is a man aged 50-75 years who received an inactivated influenza vaccine.

In this sample, this clonotype turned up many times. J is TRBJ2-1 and V is TRBV20-1; 7 nucleotides match TRBD2. CDR3 length: 14 amino acids. The V and J ends lost 3 bases and 3 bases, in that order; junction bases with no gene match: 5. Germline CDR1 DFQATT, CDR2 SNEGSKA (reference sequence). CDR3 nucleotides: TGCAGTGCTAGTATGTCTAGCGGCTACAATGAGCAGTTCTTC. The encoded protein is CSASMSSGYNEQFF.

This clonotype appeared a few times. CDR3 sequence reads: CSARDWGLALGEQFF. CDR3 nucleotide sequence: TGCAGTGCTAGAGACTGGGGACTAGCGCTCGGTGAGCAGTTCTTC. This chain links TRBV20-1 with TRBJ2-1, with TRBD2 matching 10 bases. Looked up from germline, CDR1 is DFQATT and CDR2 is SNEGSKA (reference sequence). Losses at the gene ends were 0 bases for V and 9 bases for J; bases not matched to a gene: 8. This CDR3 comprises 15 residues.

The rearrangement links TRBV15 to TRBJ1-6; D is undetermined. The V gene lost 0 bases and the J gene lost 5 bases, with 8 bases spanning the gap. CDR3 length: 15 amino acids. Germline loops: CDR1 LNHNV, CDR2 YYDKDF (reference sequence). DNA for the CDR3: TGTGCCACCAGCAGAGATCTAGGAAATAATTCACCCCTCCACTTT. This encodes CATSRDLGNNSPLHF.

This clonotype was counted between two and nine times. This sequence joins TRBV6-2 or TRBV6-3 and TRBJ2-7; 8 bases are shared with TRBD1. The V gene's germline CDR1 is MNHEY and CDR2 SVGEGT. CDR3 length: 17 residues. V trimming: 0 bases; J trimming: 4 bases; junction bases outside the gene matches: 11. CDR3 DNA sequence: TGTGCCAGCAGTTACTCCGTCGGGCAGGGGGCGCTGTACGAGCAGTACTTC. It translates to CASSYSVGQGALYEQYF.

This clonotype was observed many times. The V and J genes are TRBV5-6 and TRBJ2-3; maybe TRBD2 (6 bases). This CDR3 is 14 amino acids long. Per germline, CDR1 SGHDT and CDR2 YYEEEE. Trimming removed 2 bases at V and 2 bases at J, with 9 bases between. The chain's CDR3 is CASSFGGTTDTQYF. In DNA, the CDR3 is TGTGCCAGCAGCTTTGGGGGGACCACAGATACGCAGTATTTT.

This clonotype showed up just a few times. Mismatch with germline at one junction end may stem from a read error. The rearrangement joins TRBV7-9 to TRBJ2-6; D gene unclear. From germline, CDR1 is SEHNR and CDR2 FQNEAQ (reference sequence). The CDR3 runs 14 residues. The CDR3 nucleotides are TGTGCCAGCAGCCCCCCCTCTCGGGCCAACGTCCTGACTTTC. Its protein is CASSPPSRANVLTF.

The rearrangement joins TRBV19 to TRBJ2-3; TRBD2 might be the D (6 bases). This CDR3 region has 14 residues. CDR1 and CDR2 from the germline V gene are LNHDA and SQIVND (reference sequence). V lost 3 bases and J lost 6, with 13 bases in between. The CDR3 region is CASSIWGRPDTQYF. In DNA form, the CDR3 reads TGTGCCAGTAGTATTTGGGGGAGGCCGGATACGCAGTATTTT.

The chain joins TRBV7-9 to TRBJ1-5, with D possibly being TRBD1 (6 bases). The V gene's germline CDR1 is SEHNR and CDR2 FQNEAQ (reference sequence). V was trimmed by 3 bases and J by 3 bases, leaving 15 bases between them. The length of the CDR3 is 16 residues. The CDR3: CASSFGGGVVNQPQHF. The CDR3 nucleotides are TGTGCCAGCAGCTTCGGGGGGGGCGTTGTCAATCAGCCCCAGCATTTT. The whole variable domain, remainder taken from reference TRBV7-9 and TRBJ1-5, is DTGVSQNPRHKITKRGQNVTFRCDPISEHNRLYWYRQTLGQGPEFLTYFQNEAQLEKSRLLSDRFSAERPKGSFSTLEIQRTEQGDSAMYLCASSFGGGVVNQPQHFGDGTRLSIL.

The genes are TRBV20-1 and TRBJ2-1; TRBD2 matches at 7 bases. CDR3 length: 16 residues. The trim removed 0 bases at V and 7 bases at J, leaving 12 bases unmatched. The germline CDR1 and CDR2 sequences are DFQATT and SNEGSKA (reference sequence). The CDR3 sequence is CSARDWGGGPSNEQFF. DNA for the CDR3: TGCAGTGCTAGAGATTGGGGGGGAGGGCCTAGTAATGAGCAGTTCTTC.